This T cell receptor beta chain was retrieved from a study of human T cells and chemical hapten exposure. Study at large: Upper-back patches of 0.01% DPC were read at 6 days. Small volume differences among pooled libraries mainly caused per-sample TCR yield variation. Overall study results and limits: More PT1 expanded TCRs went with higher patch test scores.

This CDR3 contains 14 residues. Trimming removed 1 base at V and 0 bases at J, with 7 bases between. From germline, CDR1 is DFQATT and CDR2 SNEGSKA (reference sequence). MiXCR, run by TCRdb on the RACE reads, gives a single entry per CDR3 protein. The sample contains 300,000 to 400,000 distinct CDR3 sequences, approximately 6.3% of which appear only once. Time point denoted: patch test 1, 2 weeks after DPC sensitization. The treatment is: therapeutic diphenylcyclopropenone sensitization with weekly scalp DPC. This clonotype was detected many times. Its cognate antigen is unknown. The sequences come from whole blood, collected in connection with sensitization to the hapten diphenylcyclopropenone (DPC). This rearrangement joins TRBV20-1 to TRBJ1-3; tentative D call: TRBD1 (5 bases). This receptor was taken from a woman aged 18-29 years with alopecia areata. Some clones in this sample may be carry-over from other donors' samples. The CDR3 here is CSARAGGSGNTIYF. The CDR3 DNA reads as TGCAGTGCTAGAGCTGGGGGCTCTGGAAACACCATATATTTT.